Given below is one T cell receptor (beta chain) in context. Its antigen is unknown. The conserved phenylalanine or tryptophan is not found at the CDR3 terminus, so this likely reflects a read error. The DNA is omitted, as the CDR3 cannot be located on it reliably, and the CDR3 follows TCRdb's listing. Together with thyroid ultrasound, orbital computed tomography, serum thyroxine and TRAb, clinical symptoms were used for diagnoses. These data come from a study of T cells in Graves' hyperthyroidism and ophthalmopathy. Overall study findings and caveats: Researchers found most expanded thyroid clonotypes above 0.001 in blood as well. Patients with ophthalmopathy were separated from those with stable hyperthyroidism by a 13 V-J model. The model identified upcoming ophthalmopathy a median 6.5 months ahead of onset.

8 amino acids form the CDR3, both terminal residues included. CDR1 and CDR2 (germline): SGDLS, YYNGEE. The CDR3 regions of TCR beta were amplified from RNA transcripts. The HTBI primer set was used in a first-round RT-PCR of the TCR CDR3. TCRdb recomputed calls from the multiplex PCR reads with MiXCR, one row per CDR3 protein. Among 550,000 to 700,000 distinct CDR3 sequences listed, about 45% were seen once. The material sequenced was peripheral blood or thyroid tissue (not recorded which). The chain carries TRBV9 and TRBJ1-3. The clonotype originates from an adult woman with Graves' disease, either hyperthyroidism or ophthalmopathy (not recorded which). The CDR3 spells CASSTRNT.